These 32 T cell receptor beta chains were sequenced from one sample in a study of response to subunit inactivated influenza vaccine. MiXCR, applied by TCRdb to the RT-PCR reads, yields one record per CDR3 protein. Here the sample spans about 500,000 distinct CDR3 sequences, approximately 15% being singletons. The input for sequencing was CD4+ T cells sorted from PBMCs, taken approximately 25 months after vaccination. These TCRs come from a man aged 50-75 years who received an inactivated influenza vaccine.

This chain uses TRBV14 with TRBJ2-7, with no clear D. CDR3 length: 13 residues. V gave up 0 bases and J gave up 4 bases, with 7 bases separating them. The V gene's germline CDR1 is SGHDN and CDR2 FVKESK. Here the CDR3 reads CASSQDNAYEQYF. The CDR3 coding sequence is TGTGCCAGCAGCCAAGACAATGCGTACGAGCAGTACTTC.

This clonotype has a handful of counts. The chain is built from TRBV20-1 and TRBJ2-1, with TRBD2 as a possible D gene (6 bases). The CDR3 spans 14 residues. Germline CDR1 and CDR2: DFQATT and SNEGSKA (reference sequence). V gave up 5 bases and J gave up 7 bases, with 18 bases separating them. The CDR3 DNA sequence: TGCAGTGCTCGCAGACCCGCACGGGGGAATGAGCAGTTCTTC. It specifies CSARRPARGNEQFF.

V is TRBV7-2 and J is TRBJ2-3; D may be TRBD2 (5 bases). CDR3 length equals 16 residues. V was trimmed by 1 base and J by 2 bases, leaving 13 bases between them. Germline assignment: CDR1 SGHTA and CDR2 FQGNSA. The CDR3 sequence: CASSLVAGSPTDTQYF. The CDR3 nucleotides are TGTGCCAGCAGCTTAGTTGCGGGTTCTCCCACAGATACGCAGTATTTT.

Only a few counts were recorded for this clonotype. The chain employs TRBV20-1 and TRBJ2-7; 7 bases are a match to TRBD2. There are 14 residues in the CDR3. Germline loops: CDR1 DFQATT, CDR2 SNEGSKA (reference sequence). V trimming: 0 bases; J trimming: 5 bases; junction bases outside the gene matches: 7. This CDR3 reads CSARDFGGSDEQYF. In DNA, the CDR3 is TGCAGTGCTAGAGATTTCGGGGGGAGTGACGAGCAGTACTTC.

This clonotype was found a few times. The chain recombines TRBV7-2 with TRBJ2-7; 8 nucleotides line up with TRBD1. Looked up from germline, CDR1 is SGHTA and CDR2 is FQGNSA. The CDR3 consists of 15 residues. After removal of 5 bases from V and 1 base from J, the junction contained 7 bases not matched to a gene. The CDR3 loop reads CASSASRTGSYEQYF. Written as DNA, the CDR3 is TGTGCCAGCAGCGCTTCCCGGACAGGGTCCTACGAGCAGTACTTC.

This clonotype was seen more than once but under ten times. The chain links TRBV6-1 to TRBJ2-7, with D maybe TRBD1 (5 bases). Germline V gives CDR1 MNHNS, CDR2 SASEGT. V was clipped by 6 bases and J by 5 bases, with 17 bases between them. The CDR3 runs to 14 residues. The CDR3 DNA follows: TGTGCCAGCAGCCGCGACAGTATTATGGACGAGCAGTACTTC. Its protein product is CASSRDSIMDEQYF.

The chain recombines TRBV6-1 with TRBJ1-2; a possible D gene is TRBD1 (5 bases). CDR3 length: 15 amino acids. Germline V gene lookup returns CDR1 MNHNS and CDR2 SASEGT. Trimming removed 5 bases from V and 5 bases from J, with 18 bases in between. The CDR3 spells CASSTLSTVGYGYTF. CDR3 sequence (DNA): TGTGCCAGCAGTACCCTCTCGACAGTGGGGTATGGCTACACCTTC.

This chain uses TRBV11-2 with TRBJ1-6; TRBD1 might be the D (6 bases). The CDR3 covers 17 residues. Per the germline V gene, CDR1 is SGHAT and CDR2 is FQNNGV. V lost 2 bases, J lost 1 base, and 12 bases lay in between. Here the CDR3 DNA reads TGTGCCAGCAGCTTATATTCGGGGGCGTCCTATAATTCACCCCTCCACTTT. Protein product: CASSLYSGASYNSPLHF.

This clonotype was counted a few times. The chain employs TRBV4-1 and TRBJ2-5, with D perhaps matching TRBD2 (6 bases). The V gene lost 0 bases and the J gene lost 1 base, with 15 bases spanning the gap. CDR1 MGHRA and CDR2 YSYEKL come from the germline V gene. The CDR3 spans 17 residues. CDR3 in DNA: TGCGCCAGCAGCCAAGATTATTCGCCGGGGGTCCAAGAGACCCAGTACTTC. This translates into CASSQDYSPGVQETQYF.

There are a few counts of this clonotype. The chain employs TRBV29-1 and TRBJ1-1; unclear D gene. The germline gives CDR1 SQVTM, CDR2 ANQGSEA. The CDR3 loop spans 11 amino acids. Trimming pared 4 bases from V and 5 bases from J, leaving 8 bases between. The CDR3 here is CSVVVGTEAFF. CDR3 bases: TGCAGCGTTGTGGTGGGGACTGAAGCTTTCTTT.

V gene TRBV24-1 combines with J gene TRBJ2-3; a weak D match, TRBD2 (6 bases). V dropped 7 bases and J dropped 3 bases, with 10 bases sitting between them. Germline values: CDR1 KGHDR, CDR2 SFDVKD. The length of the CDR3 is 13 residues. CDR3 sequence (DNA): TGTGCCACCAGCCGGGACTTTACAGATACGCAGTATTTT. Encoded protein: CATSRDFTDTQYF.

This clonotype was picked up many times. This sequence joins TRBV12-5 and TRBJ1-1; 12 bases line up with TRBD1. The ends lost 6 bases at V and 8 bases at J; junction bases unmatched: 10. This CDR3 comprises 15 residues. Germline CDR1 and CDR2: LGHNT and FRNRAP. The CDR3: CASGSGQGAEFEAFF. The DNA for the CDR3 is TGTGCTAGTGGATCGGGACAGGGGGCTGAGTTCGAAGCTTTCTTT.

The chain joins TRBV20-1 to TRBJ2-7; D may be TRBD1 (6 bases). Trimming removed 5 bases at V and 3 bases at J, with 11 bases between. The germline V gene has CDR1 DFQATT and CDR2 SNEGSKA (reference sequence). The length of the CDR3 is 12 residues. CDR3 bases: TGCAGTGCTCAACAGGGTGGCTACGAGCAGTACTTC. It codes for CSAQQGGYEQYF.

This clonotype appeared a few times. The CDR3 coding sequence is TGTGCCAGCAGCCAAGATCCCAGGGCGAACACCGGGGAGCTGTTTTTT. Its translation: CASSQDPRANTGELFF. This chain connects TRBV4-2 to TRBJ2-2; tentative D call: TRBD1 (5 bases). CDR1 LGHNA and CDR2 YNFKEQ come from the germline V gene. The V end lost 0 bases, the J end lost 0 bases, and 8 bases lay between the germline ends. CDR3 length: 16 amino acids.

The chain couples TRBV5-5 to TRBJ2-3; D ambiguous. The CDR3 sequence is 15 residues long. V was cut by 5 bases and J by 2 bases, with 15 bases left in between. Germline V gives CDR1 SGHKS, CDR2 YYEKEE (reference sequence). The CDR3 region is CASRPGQQNTDTQYF. The CDR3, as DNA: TGTGCCAGCAGGCCCGGGCAGCAAAACACAGATACGCAGTATTTT.

This clonotype occurred many times. This rearrangement joins TRBV12-3 or TRBV12-4 to TRBJ2-1; D is undetermined. CDR3 size: 16 residues. The V and J ends lost 3 bases and 0 bases respectively, with 12 bases between them. The CDR3 loop reads CASSFGQHSSYNEQFF. In DNA, the CDR3 is TGTGCCAGCAGTTTCGGGCAACATAGCTCCTACAATGAGCAGTTCTTC.

This clonotype was counted only a few times. J is TRBJ2-3 and V is TRBV20-1; D possibly corresponds to TRBD1 (5 bases). This CDR3 contains 15 residues. Germline values: CDR1 DFQATT, CDR2 SNEGSKA (reference sequence). The V gene lost 6 bases and the J gene lost 0 bases, with 16 bases spanning the gap. CDR3 bases: TGCAGTGCACCCGACAGTAGCTCTAGCACAGATACGCAGTATTTT. This sequence encodes CSAPDSSSSTDTQYF.

This clonotype was counted between two and nine times. An end of the junction differs from the germline gene, which may be a read error. The chain joins TRBV5-6 to TRBJ2-7, with a possible D match to TRBD2 (7 bases). The CDR3 has 13 residues. CDR1 SGHDT and CDR2 YYEEEE come from the germline V gene. The CDR3 loop reads CASRLGGGGEQYF. For the CDR3, the DNA is TGTGCCAGCAGGTTGGGAGGGGGTGGCGAGCAGTACTTC.

This chain uses TRBV4-3 with TRBJ2-3; 9 nucleotides agree with TRBD2. V was pared by 4 bases and J by 0 bases, with 5 bases of the junction left unmatched. CDR3 length: 16 residues. The germline gives CDR1 LGHNA, CDR2 YSLEER. CDR3 DNA: TGCGCCAGCAGCCCCATAGCGGGAGCAAGCACAGATACGCAGTATTTT. This translates into CASSPIAGASTDTQYF.

This chain uses TRBV12-3 or TRBV12-4 with TRBJ2-5, with unresolved D. V shed 5 bases and J shed 1 base, with 5 bases lying between them. The CDR3 has 12 amino acids. The CDR3 DNA reads as TGTGCCAGCAGTAAGCTCCAAGAGACCCAGTACTTC. Encoded protein: CASSKLQETQYF.

This clonotype was seen only a few times. This chain uses TRBV6-1 with TRBJ2-5; TRBD2 agrees at 10 bases. Germline CDR1 MNHNS, CDR2 SASEGT. J lost 4 bases, V lost 6 bases, and 5 bases had no gene match. The CDR3 covers 14 residues. The CDR3 spells CASRPGLAPETQYF. The CDR3 nucleotides are TGTGCCAGCAGGCCGGGACTAGCGCCAGAGACCCAGTACTTC.

The chain joins TRBV7-2 to TRBJ2-2, with 8 bases identical to TRBD1. CDR1 is SGHTA, CDR2 FQGNSA, per germline. There are 16 residues in the CDR3. The junction had 7 bases not matched to a gene; V was cut back by 1 base and J by 6 bases. In DNA, the CDR3 is TGTGCCAGCAGCTTAGGGGCAGGGGGCAAGTCCGGGGAGCTGTTTTTT. It yields the protein CASSLGAGGKSGELFF. Variable domain in full (rest from reference TRBV7-2 and TRBJ2-2): GAGVSQSPSNKVTEKGKDVELRCDPISGHTALYWYRQSLGQGLEFLIYFQGNSAPDKSGLPSDRFSAERTGGSVSTLTIQRTQQEDSAVYLCASSLGAGGKSGELFFGEGSRLTVL.

This clonotype appeared a few times. The chain combines TRBV7-2 with TRBJ1-2; 8 bases fit TRBD1. Germline V gene sequence: CDR1 SGHTA, CDR2 FQGNSA. This CDR3 has 15 amino acids. The ends lost 3 bases at V and 13 bases at J; junction bases unmatched: 16. CDR3 loop: CASSLGGPDRENCTF. For the CDR3, the DNA is TGTGCCAGCAGCTTGGGGGGGCCGGACAGGGAAAATTGCACCTTC.

This clonotype was observed many times. The chain recombines TRBV7-2 with TRBJ2-3; 11 nucleotides match TRBD2. This CDR3 contains 15 residues. The ends lost 5 bases at V and 4 bases at J; junction bases unmatched: 5. Germline assignment: CDR1 SGHTA and CDR2 FQGNSA. The CDR3 is CASSRLAGSSDTQYF. The CDR3 DNA is TGTGCCAGCAGCCGACTAGCGGGGTCCTCAGATACGCAGTATTTT.

This clonotype was found many times. The chain combines TRBV7-2 with TRBJ1-6; D gene unclear. The V end was cut by 2 bases, the J end by 4 bases, with 0 bases between. The CDR3 totals 12 residues. Germline CDR1 SGHTA, CDR2 FQGNSA. The CDR3 region is CASSLYNSPLHF. The CDR3, as DNA: TGTGCCAGCAGCTTATATAATTCACCCCTCCACTTT.

The chain has TRBV5-6 and TRBJ2-2; D possibly corresponds to TRBD2 (7 bases). Trimming cost V 4 bases and J 4 bases, with 14 bases left between them. This CDR3 contains 15 residues. Germline V CDR1 and CDR2: SGHDT, YYEEEE. The CDR3 here is CASSRGDTFTGELFF. CDR3 nucleotides: TGTGCCAGCAGCCGGGGGGACACCTTCACCGGGGAGCTGTTTTTT.

This clonotype was seen just once. The V call is TRBV5-1, the J call TRBJ2-7, with 9 bases that match TRBD1. Trimming removed 3 bases from V and 5 bases from J; junction bases left unmatched: 0. CDR1 is SGHRS and CDR2 is YFSETQ in the germline V gene. This CDR3 is built from 12 residues. The CDR3 bases are TGCGCCAGCAGCTACAGGGGGCACGAGCAGTACTTC. Translating it yields CASSYRGHEQYF. Drawing the rest from reference TRBV5-1 and TRBJ2-7, the complete variable domain is KAGVTQTPRYLIKTRGQQVTLSCSPISGHRSVSWYQQTPGQGLQFLFEYFSETQRNKGNFPGRFSGRQFSNSRSEMNVSTLELGDSALYLCASSYRGHEQYFGPGTRLTVT.

This clonotype was seen repeatedly, ten times or more. This rearrangement joins TRBV5-1 to TRBJ2-7; 8 nucleotides line up with TRBD1. The germline V gene has CDR1 SGHRS and CDR2 YFSETQ. Trimming took 4 bases from V and 2 from J; bases not matched to a gene: 8. CDR3 length equals 15 residues. CDR3 residues: CASSHGDRNTYEQYF. DNA of the CDR3: TGCGCCAGCAGCCACGGGGACAGGAACACCTACGAGCAGTACTTC. The whole variable domain, remainder taken from reference TRBV5-1 and TRBJ2-7, is KAGVTQTPRYLIKTRGQQVTLSCSPISGHRSVSWYQQTPGQGLQFLFEYFSETQRNKGNFPGRFSGRQFSNSRSEMNVSTLELGDSALYLCASSHGDRNTYEQYFGPGTRLTVT.

The chain has TRBV3-1 and TRBJ2-3; TRBD2 aligns across 11 bases. V trimming: 4 bases; J trimming: 4 bases; junction bases outside the gene matches: 13. In germline, CDR1 is LGHDT, CDR2 YNNKEL (reference sequence). This CDR3 is 18 amino acids long. The CDR3 loop reads CASSPRLAGRRAPDTQYF. The DNA of the CDR3 is TGTGCCAGCAGCCCTCGACTAGCGGGGCGCAGGGCCCCAGATACGCAGTATTTT.

This chain joins TRBV7-8 and TRBJ2-6; no reliable D call. This CDR3 comprises 14 residues. The ends were cut back, 6 bases at V and 0 bases at J, with 6 bases in the middle. Germline values: CDR1 SGHVS, CDR2 FQNEAQ. CDR3 in DNA: TGTGCCAGCAGGCCTTTCTCTGGGGCCAACGTCCTGACTTTC. It specifies CASRPFSGANVLTF.

This chain joins TRBV4-2 and TRBJ1-1; D unresolved. Deletions cut 0 bases from V and 7 bases from J, with 15 bases between. Looked up from germline, CDR1 is LGHNA and CDR2 is YNFKEQ. The CDR3 sequence is 15 residues long. The CDR3 DNA sequence: TGTGCCAGCAGCCAAGATCAGTCCGGTTATGGTGAAGCTTTCTTT. Protein sequence: CASSQDQSGYGEAFF.

In this sample, this clonotype turned up many times. This chain joins TRBV3-1 and TRBJ2-7; D gene uncertain. Germline-derived CDR1 and CDR2 are LGHDT and YNNKEL (reference sequence). The CDR3 is 15 residues long. Trimming took 1 base from V and 2 from J, leaving 12 bases between them. DNA for the CDR3: TGTGCCAGCAGCCAAGGTCCAGGCACCACCTACGAGCAGTACTTC. This encodes CASSQGPGTTYEQYF.